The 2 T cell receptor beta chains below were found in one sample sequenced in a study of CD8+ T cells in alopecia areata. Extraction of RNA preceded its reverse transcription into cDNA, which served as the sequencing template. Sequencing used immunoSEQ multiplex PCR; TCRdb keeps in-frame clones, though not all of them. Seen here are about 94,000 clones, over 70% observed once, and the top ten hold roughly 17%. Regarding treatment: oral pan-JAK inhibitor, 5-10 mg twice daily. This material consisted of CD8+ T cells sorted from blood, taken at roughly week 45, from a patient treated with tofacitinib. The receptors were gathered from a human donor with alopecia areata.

CDR3 amino acids: CSVAPGARNTEAFF. As DNA, the CDR3 is TGCAGCGTAGCTCCTGGGGCGCGGAACACTGAAGCTTTCTTT. This rearrangement joins TRBV29-1 to TRBJ1-1; tentative D call: TRBD1 (5 bases). Trimming took off 6 bases at V and 1 base at J, with 15 bases between the two ends. The V gene's germline CDR1 is SQVTM and CDR2 ANQGSEA. The CDR3 extends over 14 amino acids.

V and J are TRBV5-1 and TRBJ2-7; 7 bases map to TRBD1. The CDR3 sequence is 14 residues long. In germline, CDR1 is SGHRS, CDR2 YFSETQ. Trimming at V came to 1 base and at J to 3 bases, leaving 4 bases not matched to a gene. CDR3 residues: CASSLTGVLYEQYF. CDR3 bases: TGCGCCAGCAGCTTGACAGGGGTACTCTACGAGCAGTACTTC. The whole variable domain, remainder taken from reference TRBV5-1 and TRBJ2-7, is KAGVTQTPRYLIKTRGQQVTLSCSPISGHRSVSWYQQTPGQGLQFLFEYFSETQRNKGNFPGRFSGRQFSNSRSEMNVSTLELGDSALYLCASSLTGVLYEQYFGPGTRLTVT.